A selection of T cell receptor beta chains follows, all from one sample in a study of T-cell memory formation after mild COVID-19. TCRdb reprocessed the 5' RACE reads with MiXCR, giving one entry per CDR3 protein. There are around 50,000 distinct CDR3 sequences in the sample; around 12% occur only once, and around 26% lies in the top ten. The specimen sequenced was PBMCs or a T cell subset sorted from them (not recorded which). The source is a man between 18 and 35 years old who had mild COVID-19 (a few samples of this study predate the infection). Cell type and time point are not known. The CDR3 runs from the conserved cysteine through the conserved F or W. Each record gives: D gene, V gene, CDR3 length, J gene, clone size, CDR3 DNA, CDR3 protein. The D gene is left open where the match is weak. Size tells how often a clone was seen (once, few, many) or the class of an expanded clone, and some rows leave it out.

.	TRBV20-1	18	TRBJ2-7	.	TGCAGTGCTAGTGCAAGGCCAGAACTGGGGGGTAGCTCCTACGAGCAGTACTTC	CSASARPELGGSSYEQYF
.	TRBV5-1	16	TRBJ2-1	.	TGCGCCAGCAGCTTGTCGGTGGGCCTCTGGAGCGGAGAGCAGTTCTTC	CASSLSVGLWSGEQFF
TRBD1	TRBV6-2/TRBV6-3	15	TRBJ2-5	.	TGTGCCAGCAGTTACCTGGGACAGGGTCAAGAGACCCAGTACTTC	CASSYLGQGQETQYF
.	TRBV7-3	16	TRBJ2-4	many	TGTGCCAGCAGCGAAGACAGCCTACAAGCCAAAAACATTCAGTACTTC	CASSEDSLQAKNIQYF
.	TRBV4-3	17	TRBJ2-5	many	TGCGCCAGCAGCCAAGAATGGCGAGACACCACCCTCCCTAAGGAGTACTTC	CASSQEWRDTTLPKEYF
TRBD1	TRBV20-1	13	TRBJ1-5	few	TGCAGTGCCCAGGGGGGTGGCAATCAGCCCCAGCATTTT	CSAQGGGNQPQHF
.	TRBV18	16	TRBJ1-1	few	TGTGCCAGCTCCCCGAACCGGGGGCTTACAAACACTGAAGCTTTCTTT	CASSPNRGLTNTEAFF
TRBD2	TRBV5-1	15	TRBJ2-1	many	TGCGCCAGCAGCTTGAACGGGGGGTCCTACAATGAGCAGTTCTTC	CASSLNGGSYNEQFF
.	TRBV27	15	TRBJ2-2	many	TGTGCCAGCAGTACCAATGGGCCGAACACCGGGGAGCTGTTTTTT	CASSTNGPNTGELFF
.	TRBV27	15	TRBJ2-3	few	TGTGCCAGCAGTTTCGGACTTCTGTTCACAGATACGCAGTATTTT	CASSFGLLFTDTQYF
.	TRBV12-3/TRBV12-4	15	TRBJ2-3	many	TGTGCCAGCAGTTTGGACGGGGCTAGGGCAGATACGCAGTATTTT	CASSLDGARADTQYF
.	TRBV4-3	15	TRBJ1-4	many	TGCGCCAGCAGCCCAGGGGAGAAGGATGATGAAAAACTGTTTTTT	CASSPGEKDDEKLFF
.	TRBV10-3	12	TRBJ1-3	.	TGTGCCATCACAGGGGACGGAAACACCATATATTTT	CAITGDGNTIYF
TRBD1	TRBV5-4	14	TRBJ2-5	few	TGTGCCAGTAGCTTACAGGGGGCCGCGGAGACCCAGTACTTC	CASSLQGAAETQYF
TRBD2	TRBV20-1	14	TRBJ2-5	few	TGCAGTGCTAGAGAGGGACTAACTCAAGAGACCCAGTACTTC	CSAREGLTQETQYF
.	TRBV4-3	15	TRBJ2-2	many	TGCGCCAGCAGCCAAGTAGGGGGGGGGCCCGGGGAGCTGTTTTTT	CASSQVGGGPGELFF
.	TRBV5-1	16	TRBJ2-6	few	TGCGCCAGCAGCTTGACAGGGCTCCCTGGGGCCAACGTCCTGACTTTC	CASSLTGLPGANVLTF
.	TRBV20-1	12	TRBJ2-5	many	TGCAGTGCTACAGAGGGGCTAGAGACCCAGTACTTC	CSATEGLETQYF
.	TRBV4-3	9	TRBJ1-1	many	TGCGCCAGCATCCCCGAAGCTTTCTTT	CASIPEAFF
.	TRBV6-5	15	TRBJ2-1	.	TGTGCCAGCAGTTACTCGGCGGGGTCGTACAATGAGCAGTTCTTC	CASSYSAGSYNEQFF
.	TRBV7-2	14	TRBJ1-5	few	TGTGCCAGCAGCCCAATTGGGGGCAATCAGCCCCAGCATTTT	CASSPIGGNQPQHF
.	TRBV6-5	17	TRBJ2-7	many	TGTGCCAGCAGTTACCGGGGCAGTGGCGCTGATTCCTACGAGCAGTACTTC	CASSYRGSGADSYEQYF
.	TRBV30	13	TRBJ2-7	medium-sized	TGTGCCTGGAGTGTACAGGTCCAGTACGAGCAGTACTTC	CAWSVQVQYEQYF
TRBD1	TRBV7-3	16	TRBJ2-2	few	TGTGCCAGCAGCTTAGTCCGGACAGGGGACACCGGGGAGCTGTTTTTT	CASSLVRTGDTGELFF
TRBD2	TRBV12-3/TRBV12-4	14	TRBJ2-5	many	TGTGCCAGCAGTTCAGGACTAGGCGGAGAGACCCAGTACTTC	CASSSGLGGETQYF
.	TRBV4-2	16	TRBJ2-6	few	TGTGCCAGCAGCCAAGATGCAGGGTATGGGGCCAACGTCCTGACTTTC	CASSQDAGYGANVLTF